This entry features one T cell receptor (beta chain) sequence. Original processing methods: Amplification of reference gene primers provided the estimated nucleated cell counts. Only in-frame clones appear in the TCRdb table, and some are missing; sequencing was by immunoSEQ multiplex PCR. The D gene and trimming were derived from the DNA, and the V and J assignments and clone size from that table. This sample has just under 90,000 clones; around nine tenths occur once, and the top ten carry approximately 1.6%. The CDR3 contains 13 residues. CDR1 is SGHTA and CDR2 is FQGTGA in the germline V gene. V dropped 5 bases and J dropped 2 bases, with 8 bases sitting between them. The sample originates from a study of blood T cell repertoires in COVID-19. Study-wide context: The origin of the acute and convalescent COVID-19 samples was the United States, Italy and Spain. Nucleic acid was either cDNA or gDNA, and it came from T cells, B-cell-depleted T cells, or PBMCs.

The TCR originated in a man in his fifties or sixties with acute or convalescent COVID-19. The sequenced sample consisted of peripheral blood. The gene calls are TRBV7-3 and TRBJ2-3; D might be TRBD1 (5 bases). This chain's CDR3 is CASSIQVTDTQYF. The CDR3 DNA reads as TGTGCCAGCAGCATACAGGTCACAGATACGCAGTATTTT.